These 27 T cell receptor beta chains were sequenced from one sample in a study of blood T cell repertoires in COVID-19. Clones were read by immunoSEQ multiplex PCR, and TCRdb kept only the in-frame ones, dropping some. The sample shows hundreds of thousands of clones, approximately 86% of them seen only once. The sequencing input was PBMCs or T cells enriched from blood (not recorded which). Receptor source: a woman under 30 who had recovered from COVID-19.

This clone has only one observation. The DNA for the CDR3 is TGCAGTGCTAGTCCCAGGGGGACATTTGGCTACACCTTC. Its translation: CSASPRGTFGYTF. This chain links TRBV20-1 with TRBJ1-2; 7 nucleotides agree with TRBD1. Germline V lookup: CDR1 DFQATT, CDR2 SNEGSKA (reference sequence). This CDR3 has 13 amino acids. The V segment lost 3 bases and the J segment 7 bases; nucleotides outside the gene matches: 8.

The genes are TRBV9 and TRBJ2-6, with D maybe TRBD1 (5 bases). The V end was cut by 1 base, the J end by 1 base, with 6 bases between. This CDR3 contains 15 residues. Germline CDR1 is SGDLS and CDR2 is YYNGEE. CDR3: CASSVSGSGANVLTF. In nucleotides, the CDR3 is TGTGCCAGCAGCGTATCAGGGTCTGGGGCCAACGTCCTGACTTTC. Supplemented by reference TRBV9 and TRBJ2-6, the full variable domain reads DSGVTQTPKHLITATGQRVTLRCSPRSGDLSVYWYQQSLDQGLQFLIQYYNGEERAKGNILERFSAQQFPDLHSELNLSSLELGDSALYFCASSVSGSGANVLTFGAGSRLTVL.

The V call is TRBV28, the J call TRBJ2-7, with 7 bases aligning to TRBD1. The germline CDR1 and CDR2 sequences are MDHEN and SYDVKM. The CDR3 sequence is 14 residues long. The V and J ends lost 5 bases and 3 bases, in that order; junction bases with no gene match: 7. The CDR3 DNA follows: TGTGCCAGCAGTCCGGGACAGTTGTACTACGAGCAGTACTTC. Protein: CASSPGQLYYEQYF.

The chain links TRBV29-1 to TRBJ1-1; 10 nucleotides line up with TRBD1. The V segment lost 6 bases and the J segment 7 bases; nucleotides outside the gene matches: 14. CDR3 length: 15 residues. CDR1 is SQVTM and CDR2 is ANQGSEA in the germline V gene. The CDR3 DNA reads TGCAGCGTGGACAACACCGGGACAGGGGAGGGTGAAGCTTTCTTT. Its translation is CSVDNTGTGEGEAFF. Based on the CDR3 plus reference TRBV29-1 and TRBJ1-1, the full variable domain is SAVISQKPSRDICQRGTSLTIQCQVDSQVTMMFWYRQQPGQSLTLIATANQGSEATYESGFVIDKFPISRPNLTFSTLTVSNMSPEDSSIYLCSVDNTGTGEGEAFFGQGTRLTVV.

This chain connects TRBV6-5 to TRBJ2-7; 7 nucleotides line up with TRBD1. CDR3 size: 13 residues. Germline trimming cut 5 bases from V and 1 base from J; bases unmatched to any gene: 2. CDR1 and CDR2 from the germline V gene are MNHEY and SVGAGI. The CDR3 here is CASSRTGSYEQYF. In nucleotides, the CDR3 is TGTGCCAGCAGTCGGACAGGTTCCTACGAGCAGTACTTC.

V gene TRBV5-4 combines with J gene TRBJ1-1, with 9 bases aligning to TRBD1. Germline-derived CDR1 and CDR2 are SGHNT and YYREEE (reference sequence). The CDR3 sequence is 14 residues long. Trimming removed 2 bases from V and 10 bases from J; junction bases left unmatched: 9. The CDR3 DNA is TGTGCCAGCAGCTTCCGGGACAGGGCGTCGGGAGCTTTCTTT. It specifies CASSFRDRASGAFF.

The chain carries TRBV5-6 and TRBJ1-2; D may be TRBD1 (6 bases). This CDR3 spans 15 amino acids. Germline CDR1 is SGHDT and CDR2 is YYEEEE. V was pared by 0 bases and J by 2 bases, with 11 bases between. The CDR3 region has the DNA TGTGCCAGCAGCTTGGAACAGGGCCTGAACTATGGCTACACCTTC. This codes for CASSLEQGLNYGYTF.

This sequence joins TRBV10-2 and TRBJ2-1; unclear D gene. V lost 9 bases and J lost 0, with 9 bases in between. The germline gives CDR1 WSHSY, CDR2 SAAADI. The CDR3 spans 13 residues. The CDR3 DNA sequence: TGCGCCAGTGAAACAGACTCCTACAATGAGCAGTTCTTC. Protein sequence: CASETDSYNEQFF.

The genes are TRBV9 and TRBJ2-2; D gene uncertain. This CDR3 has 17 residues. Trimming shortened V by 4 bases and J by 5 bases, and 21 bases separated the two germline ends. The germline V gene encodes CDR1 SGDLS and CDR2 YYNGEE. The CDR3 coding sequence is TGTGCCAGCAGCCCACCACCTGGAGCGCTCCTAACCGGGGAGCTGTTTTTT. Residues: CASSPPPGALLTGELFF.

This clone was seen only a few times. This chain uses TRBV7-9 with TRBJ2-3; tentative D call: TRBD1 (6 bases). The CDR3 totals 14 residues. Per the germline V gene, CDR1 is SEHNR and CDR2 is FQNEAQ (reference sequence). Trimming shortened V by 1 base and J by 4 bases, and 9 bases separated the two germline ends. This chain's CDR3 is CASSLVQGPDTQYF. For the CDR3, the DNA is TGTGCCAGCAGCTTAGTACAGGGTCCAGATACGCAGTATTTT.

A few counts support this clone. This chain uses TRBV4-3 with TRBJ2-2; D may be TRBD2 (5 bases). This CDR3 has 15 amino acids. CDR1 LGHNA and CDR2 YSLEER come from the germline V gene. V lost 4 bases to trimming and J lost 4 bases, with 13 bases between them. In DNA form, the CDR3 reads TGCGCCAGCAGCCCGTCAGTGGGAGCCACCGGGGAGCTGTTTTTT. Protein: CASSPSVGATGELFF.

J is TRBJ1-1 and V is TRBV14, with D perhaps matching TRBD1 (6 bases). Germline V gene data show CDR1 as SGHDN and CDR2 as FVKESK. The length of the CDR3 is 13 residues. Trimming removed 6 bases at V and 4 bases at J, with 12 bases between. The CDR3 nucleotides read TGTGCCAGCAGACAACAGGGCGTCACTGAAGCTTTCTTT. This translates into CASRQQGVTEAFF.

The CDR3 spells CASSLSGTGGREGLGNTIYF. The CDR3 DNA reads as TGTGCCAGCAGCTTATCCGGGACAGGGGGCCGGGAAGGTCTCGGAAACACCATATATTTT. The chain recombines TRBV7-3 with TRBJ1-3; TRBD1 matches 12 bases. Losses at the gene ends were 2 bases for V and 4 bases for J; bases not matched to a gene: 15. This CDR3 has 20 amino acids. Looked up from germline, CDR1 is SGHTA and CDR2 is FQGTGA.

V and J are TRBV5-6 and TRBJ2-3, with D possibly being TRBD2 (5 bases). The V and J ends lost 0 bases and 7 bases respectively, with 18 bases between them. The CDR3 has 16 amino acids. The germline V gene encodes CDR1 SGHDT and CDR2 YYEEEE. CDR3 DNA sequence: TGTGCCAGCAGCTTGGCCATTACTAGAGGGTCCTATACGCAGTATTTT. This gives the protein CASSLAITRGSYTQYF.

The CDR3 loop reads CASSLIRLAAEAFF. The CDR3 DNA reads as TGTGCCAGCAGCCTTATAAGGCTGGCGGCTGAAGCTTTCTTT. The gene calls are TRBV6-5 and TRBJ1-1, with unresolved D. Germline CDR1 MNHEY, CDR2 SVGAGI. The CDR3 length is 14 residues. The germline V and J ends were trimmed by 6 bases and 6 bases, with 17 bases remaining between them.

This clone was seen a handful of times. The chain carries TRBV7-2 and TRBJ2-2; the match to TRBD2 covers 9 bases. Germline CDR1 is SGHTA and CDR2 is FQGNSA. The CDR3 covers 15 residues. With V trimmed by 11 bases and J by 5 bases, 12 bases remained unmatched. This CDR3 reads CASRRDSGGTGELFF. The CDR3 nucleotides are TGTGCCTCTCGAAGGGATAGCGGGGGAACCGGGGAGCTGTTTTTT.

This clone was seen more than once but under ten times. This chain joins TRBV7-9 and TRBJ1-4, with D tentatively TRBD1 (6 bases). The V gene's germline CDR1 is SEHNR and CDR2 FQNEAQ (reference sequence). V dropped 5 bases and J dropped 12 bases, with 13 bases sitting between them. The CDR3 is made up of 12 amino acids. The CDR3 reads CASSPDRPQLFF. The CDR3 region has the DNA TGTGCCAGCAGCCCCGACAGGCCCCAACTGTTTTTT.

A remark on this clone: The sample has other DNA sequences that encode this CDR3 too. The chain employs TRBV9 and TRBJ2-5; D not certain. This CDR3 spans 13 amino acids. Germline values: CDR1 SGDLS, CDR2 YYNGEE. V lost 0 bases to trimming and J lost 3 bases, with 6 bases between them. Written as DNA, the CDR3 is TGTGCCAGCAGCGTAGTTCCTGAAGAGACCCAGTACTTC. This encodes CASSVVPEETQYF. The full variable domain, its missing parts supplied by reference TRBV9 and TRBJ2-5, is DSGVTQTPKHLITATGQRVTLRCSPRSGDLSVYWYQQSLDQGLQFLIQYYNGEERAKGNILERFSAQQFPDLHSELNLSSLELGDSALYFCASSVVPEETQYFGPGTRLLVL.

CDR3 in DNA: TGTGCCAGCAACCGCCCGGGGGGGAACACTGAAGCTTTCTTT. It encodes CASNRPGGNTEAFF. V is TRBV6-5 and J is TRBJ1-1; perhaps TRBD1 as D (5 bases). The germline CDR1 and CDR2 sequences are MNHEY and SVGAGI. The CDR3 spans 14 residues. The V gene lost 7 bases and the J gene lost 1 base, with 13 bases spanning the gap.

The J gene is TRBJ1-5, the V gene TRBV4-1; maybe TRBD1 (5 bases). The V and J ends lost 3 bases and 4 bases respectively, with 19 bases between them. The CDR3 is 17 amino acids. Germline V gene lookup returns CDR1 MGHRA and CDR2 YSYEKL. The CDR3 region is CASSHLGGFGRNQPQHF. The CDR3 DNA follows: TGCGCCAGCAGCCATCTCGGGGGGTTTGGTCGAAATCAGCCCCAGCATTTT.

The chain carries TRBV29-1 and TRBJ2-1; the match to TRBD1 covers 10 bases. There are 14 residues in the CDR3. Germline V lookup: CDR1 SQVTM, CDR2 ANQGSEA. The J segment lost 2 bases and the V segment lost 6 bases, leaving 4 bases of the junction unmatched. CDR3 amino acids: CSVRGQGAYNEQFF. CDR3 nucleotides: TGCAGCGTCCGCGGACAGGGGGCCTACAATGAGCAGTTCTTC.

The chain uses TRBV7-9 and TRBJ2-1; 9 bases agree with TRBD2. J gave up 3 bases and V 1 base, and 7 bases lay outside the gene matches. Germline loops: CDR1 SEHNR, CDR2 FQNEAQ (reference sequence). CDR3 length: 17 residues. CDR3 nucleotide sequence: TGTGCCAGCAGCTTAGAGAAGGCGGGAGGGGTCTACAATGAGCAGTTCTTC. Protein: CASSLEKAGGVYNEQFF.

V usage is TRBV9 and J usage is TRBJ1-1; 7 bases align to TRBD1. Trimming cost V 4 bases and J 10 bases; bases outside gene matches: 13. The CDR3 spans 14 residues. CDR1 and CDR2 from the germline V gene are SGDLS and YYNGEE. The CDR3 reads CASSSGTESVGAFF. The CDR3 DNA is TGTGCCAGCAGCTCCGGGACAGAATCGGTAGGAGCTTTCTTT.

The CDR3 region is CASSYLGTSGTIYNEQFF. The CDR3 DNA is TGTGCCAGCAGTTACCTAGGGACTAGCGGGACCATCTACAATGAGCAGTTCTTC. This chain joins TRBV27 and TRBJ2-1; 13 nucleotides agree with TRBD2. With 4 bases clipped from V and 3 bases from J, the junction kept 9 bases outside the gene matches. CDR1 is MNHEY and CDR2 is SMNVEV in the germline V gene (reference sequence). The CDR3 spans 18 residues.

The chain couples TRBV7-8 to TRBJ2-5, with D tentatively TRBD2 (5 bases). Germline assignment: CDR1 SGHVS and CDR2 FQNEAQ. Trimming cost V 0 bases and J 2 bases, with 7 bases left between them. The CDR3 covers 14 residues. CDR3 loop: CASSLAEGQETQYF. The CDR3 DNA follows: TGTGCCAGCAGCTTAGCAGAGGGTCAAGAGACCCAGTACTTC.

The CDR3 DNA is TGTGCCAGCAGTTTTGGACAGTTTAATGAAAAACTGTTTTTT. As protein: CASSFGQFNEKLFF. This sequence joins TRBV7-8 and TRBJ1-4; tentatively, D is TRBD1 (6 bases). Trimming shortened V by 6 bases and J by 4 bases, and 12 bases separated the two germline ends. From germline, CDR1 is SGHVS and CDR2 FQNEAQ. This CDR3 comprises 14 residues.

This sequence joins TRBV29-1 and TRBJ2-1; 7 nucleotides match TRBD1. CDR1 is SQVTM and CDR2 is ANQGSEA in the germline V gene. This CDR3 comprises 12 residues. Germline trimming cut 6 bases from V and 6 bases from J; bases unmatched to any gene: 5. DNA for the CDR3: TGCAGCGTATTCCGGGACAGCAATGAGCAGTTCTTC. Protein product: CSVFRDSNEQFF.